Each of the 18 T cell receptor beta chains below was sequenced from the same sample in a study of Ad26.COV2.S vaccination and SARS-CoV-2 variants (dated by TCRdb to 2020 to 2022). The method was the immunoSEQ multiplex PCR assay. Held by TCRdb, this immuneACCESS table contains in-frame sequences only and omits some clones. Under half of the omission traces to an unresolved V gene where checked; the cause of the rest is unknown. In all, the sample holds over 300,000 clones, and roughly four fifths of those were seen once. The ten largest clones capture more than 7% of the sample. Interpreted using the paper, the treatment or condition label stands for: around 19 received Ad26.COV2.S at low or high dose, single or two shots; about five received placebo; per-sample allocation not given. Repertoires of vaccine and placebo recipients were sequenced from samples collected on day 63 after the first injection.

The starting material was peripheral blood, obtained in a trial of Ad26.COV2.S vaccine versus placebo. These receptors all come from a person between 18 and 59 years old who received the Ad26.COV2.S COVID-19 vaccine or a placebo.

This clone occurred a few times. The rearrangement links TRBV12-3 or TRBV12-4 to TRBJ2-7, with a tentative D call TRBD2 (5 bases). This CDR3 has 13 amino acids. Trimming cost V 5 bases and J 5 bases, with 13 bases left between them. In DNA form, the CDR3 reads TGTGCCAGCAGTGTTCTGGGGAGAGACGAGCAGTACTTC. Protein: CASSVLGRDEQYF.

V gene TRBV5-1 combines with J gene TRBJ1-2, with D perhaps TRBD1 (6 bases). Germline CDR1 is SGHRS and CDR2 is YFSETQ. CDR3 length: 14 residues. Trimming stripped 0 bases from V and 6 bases from J, with 12 bases between. As DNA, the CDR3 is TGCGCCAGCAGCTTGGAAGGAGGGGGGCATGGCTACACCTTC. Protein: CASSLEGGGHGYTF.

The chain combines TRBV28 with TRBJ1-4; D possibly corresponds to TRBD1 (5 bases). V lost 4 bases and J 0 bases, leaving 9 bases between the germline ends. Germline V CDR1 and CDR2: MDHEN, SYDVKM. The CDR3 loop spans 15 amino acids. CDR3 protein: CASSSGGSTNEKLFF. The CDR3 region has the DNA TGTGCCAGCAGTTCCGGGGGGTCAACTAATGAAAAACTGTTTTTT.

The chain combines TRBV6-4 with TRBJ2-1, with 7 bases aligning to TRBD2. CDR3 size: 14 residues. V shed 0 bases, J shed 7 bases, and the junction held 3 bases outside the gene matches. The germline V gene has CDR1 MRHNA and CDR2 SNTAGT. The DNA of the CDR3 is TGTGCCAGCAGTGACTCGGTCGGGGGGAATGAGCAGTTCTTC. Residues: CASSDSVGGNEQFF.

CDR3 DNA: TGTGCCACCAGTGAGGGACAGTCGAGACCGGGCACCGGGGAGCTGTTTTTT. It yields the protein CATSEGQSRPGTGELFF. The chain uses TRBV24-1 and TRBJ2-2; 7 bases are a match to TRBD1. Trimming removed 4 bases from V and 4 bases from J; junction bases left unmatched: 11. Germline assignment: CDR1 KGHDR and CDR2 SFDVKD. This CDR3 has 17 amino acids.

The rearrangement uses TRBV29-1 and TRBJ2-1, with 14 bases lining up with TRBD2. Germline CDR1 reads SQVTM; CDR2 reads ANQGSEA. The V and J ends lost 7 bases and 7 bases, in that order; junction bases with no gene match: 3. The CDR3 consists of 13 residues. The CDR3 sequence: CSARTSGRNEQFF. CDR3 sequence (DNA): TGCAGCGCCCGGACTAGCGGGAGGAATGAGCAGTTCTTC.

This clone came up once. The chain carries TRBV12-5 and TRBJ1-1, with a tentative D call TRBD1 (5 bases). CDR3 length: 15 residues. Germline-derived CDR1 and CDR2 are LGHNT and FRNRAP. V was cut by 0 bases and J by 1 base, with 9 bases left in between. The CDR3 DNA sequence: TGTGCTAGTGGTTTGGTAGGCAGGGCGAACACTGAAGCTTTCTTT. Translated, it gives CASGLVGRANTEAFF.

The chain joins TRBV5-8 to TRBJ2-5; D uncertain. Germline CDR1 SGHTS, CDR2 YDEGEE. With 3 bases removed from V and 5 bases from J, the gap between germline ends came to 14 bases. CDR3 length: 14 amino acids. The CDR3 bases are TGTGCCAGCAGCTCCGGGCAGCTTGGGGAGACCCAGTACTTC. Its translation: CASSSGQLGETQYF.

About this clone itself: Its ends do not fully match the called genes, so a read error is possible. This chain joins TRBV2 and TRBJ2-7; TRBD2 matches at 7 bases. Germline assignment: CDR1 SNHLY and CDR2 FYNNEI. The CDR3 spans 12 residues. The CDR3 loop is CASSGPGEREDF. CDR3 in DNA: TGTGCCAGCAGTGGTCCTGGGGAGCGGGAAGACTTC.

The chain has TRBV9 and TRBJ2-5, with a weak D call TRBD2 (6 bases). The ends were cut back, 4 bases at V and 5 bases at J, with 12 bases in the middle. The CDR3 has 13 residues. Germline CDR1 SGDLS, CDR2 YYNGEE. The CDR3 region is CASSIRLGETQYF. CDR3 in DNA: TGTGCCAGCAGCATCCGACTAGGGGAGACCCAGTACTTC.

The chain employs TRBV6-5 and TRBJ1-2; D is undetermined. In germline, CDR1 is MNHEY, CDR2 SVGAGI. Trimming took off 7 bases at V and 5 bases at J, with 14 bases between the two ends. The CDR3 is 13 amino acids. As DNA, the CDR3 is TGTGCCAGCACCCCGGGCGGGTGGTATGGCTACACCTTC. Encoded protein: CASTPGGWYGYTF.

CDR3: CATSDHRDASTDTQYF. In nucleotides, the CDR3 is TGTGCCACCAGTGATCACCGGGACGCGAGCACAGATACGCAGTATTTT. The chain couples TRBV24-1 to TRBJ2-3; D is perhaps TRBD1 or TRBD2 (5 bases each). In germline, CDR1 is KGHDR, CDR2 SFDVKD. V was trimmed by 3 bases and J by 0 bases, leaving 12 bases between them. This CDR3 is built from 16 residues.

For this clone: Additional DNA sequences in this sample encode the identical CDR3. The J gene is TRBJ1-1, the V gene TRBV29-1; possibly TRBD1 for D (5 bases). V shed 4 bases and J shed 1 base, with 7 bases lying between them. This CDR3 region has 12 residues. Germline-derived CDR1 and CDR2 are SQVTM and ANQGSEA. The CDR3 region is CSVGGGNTEAFF. The CDR3, as DNA: TGCAGCGTTGGTGGGGGGAACACTGAAGCTTTCTTT.

V and J are TRBV4-1 and TRBJ2-7; D is unclear. Germline values: CDR1 MGHRA, CDR2 YSYEKL. CDR3 size: 13 residues. V lost 1 base to trimming and J lost 3 bases, with 7 bases between them. The CDR3 here is CASSQGGFYEQYF. DNA for the CDR3: TGCGCCAGCAGCCAAGGTGGCTTCTACGAGCAGTACTTC.

The chain recombines TRBV2 with TRBJ2-7; the D is unclear. CDR1 is SNHLY and CDR2 is FYNNEI in the germline V gene. This CDR3 region has 14 residues. V lost 5 bases, J lost 0 bases, and 11 bases lay in between. DNA for the CDR3: TGTGCCAGCAGTCTGACTGAGGCCTCCTACGAGCAGTACTTC. Residues: CASSLTEASYEQYF.

The chain uses TRBV20-1 and TRBJ1-1; D call uncertain. The germline CDR1 and CDR2 sequences are DFQATT and SNEGSKA (reference sequence). The CDR3 runs 12 residues. Trimming took off 3 bases at V and 10 bases at J, with 15 bases between the two ends. The CDR3 here is CSASRSVGAAFF. The CDR3 bases are TGCAGTGCTAGTCGAAGCGTGGGAGCAGCTTTCTTT.

This chain connects TRBV4-1 to TRBJ1-1; D possibly corresponds to TRBD1 (6 bases). V lost 3 bases, J lost 5 bases, and 10 bases lay in between. The CDR3 covers 13 residues. Germline loops: CDR1 MGHRA, CDR2 YSYEKL. The CDR3 reads CASSHTGNTEAFF. CDR3 DNA: TGCGCCAGCAGCCATACAGGGAATACTGAAGCTTTCTTT.

The chain combines TRBV18 with TRBJ2-1; weak D call: TRBD2 (5 bases). Germline lookup yields CDR1 KGHSH and CDR2 LQKENI. With 7 bases removed from V and 0 bases from J, the gap between germline ends came to 13 bases. The CDR3 has 15 residues. Written as DNA, the CDR3 is TGTGCCAGCTTAGTTAGCGTAAGCTCCTACAATGAGCAGTTCTTC. This sequence encodes CASLVSVSSYNEQFF.